This TCR beta chain was obtained from a study of blood T cell repertoires in COVID-19. Study context: PBMCs, B-cell-depleted T cells, or T cells provided the cDNA or gDNA that made up the material.

CDR1 SNHLY and CDR2 FYNNEI come from the germline V gene. V was clipped by 2 bases and J by 10 bases; unmatched bases: 6. The CDR3 is 14 amino acids. Sequencing used immunoSEQ multiplex PCR; TCRdb keeps in-frame clones, though not all of them. Of about 130,000 clones in the sample, about 89% were seen once. The rearrangement uses TRBV2 and TRBJ2-3; TRBD2 matches at 10 bases. The sequencing sample was made of peripheral blood. The sequence derives from a woman aged 65 to 85 with COVID-19, enrolled during active disease. The CDR3: CASSEWLAGVPQYF. The CDR3 coding sequence is TGTGCCAGCAGTGAATGGCTAGCGGGGGTTCCGCAGTATTTT.